The 11 T cell receptor beta chains listed next were all sequenced from one sample in a study of vaccination effects on CD4 cells after COVID-19. Repertoires were generated with immunoSEQ multiplex PCR, while TCRdb's copy carries only in-frame clones and drops some. Of under 55,000 clones in the sample, just under 80% were seen once. Antigens for these TCRs are unknown. In the ViraFEST assay, antigen-specific CD4+ clonotypes were identified by expansion after peptide-pool stimulation. Cultured cells yielded isolated CD4+ T cells after about ten days. None of these healthy vaccinees had been infected with SARS-CoV-2 before vaccination. The material was CD4+ T cells from PBMCs cultured with HCoV-OC43 spike peptides, obtained before COVID-19 vaccination. Indicated subset: HCoV-OC43 spike overlapping peptide pool stimulation. Receptor source: a human donor who received a COVID-19 vaccine.

This chain joins TRBV18 and TRBJ1-1, with D perhaps matching TRBD1 (5 bases). Trimming took off 5 bases at V and 4 bases at J, with 11 bases between the two ends. The length of the CDR3 is 13 residues. Per the germline V gene, CDR1 is KGHSH and CDR2 is LQKENI. CDR3 coding DNA: TGTGCCAGCTCAGAGGACAAAATCACTGAAGCTTTCTTT. Encoded protein: CASSEDKITEAFF.

This clone is a singleton in its sample. V usage is TRBV6-2 or TRBV6-3 and J usage is TRBJ2-7; the D is unclear. Looked up from germline, CDR1 is MNHEY and CDR2 is SVGEGT. The CDR3 totals 14 residues. Trimming left V 4 bases short and J 6 bases short, with 16 bases between. CDR3 DNA sequence: TGTGCCAGCAGTTTTAAACATTTAAACGCCGAGCAGTACGTC. Amino acids: CASSFKHLNAEQYV.

The chain couples TRBV10-3 to TRBJ1-6; TRBD1 matches at 8 bases. The CDR3 runs to 14 residues. Germline trimming cut 4 bases from V and 6 bases from J; bases unmatched to any gene: 2. Germline loops: CDR1 ENHRY, CDR2 SYGVKD. CDR3: CAISVDRGNSPLHF. The CDR3 DNA reads as TGTGCCATCAGTGTCGACAGGGGTAATTCACCCCTCCACTTT.

The CDR3: CASSLWTGGKSEKLFF. CDR3 sequence (DNA): TGTGCCAGCAGTTTATGGACAGGGGGCAAGAGTGAAAAACTGTTTTTT. V usage is TRBV28 and J usage is TRBJ1-4; 10 positions agree with TRBD1. This CDR3 is 16 amino acids long. Per germline, CDR1 MDHEN and CDR2 SYDVKM. J lost 7 bases, V lost 0 bases, and 5 bases had no gene match.

This CDR3 reads CASSEGTLGNTIYF. CDR3 in DNA: TGTGCCAGCAGTGAAGGCACTCTTGGAAACACCATATATTTT. This rearrangement joins TRBV6-1 to TRBJ1-3; D call uncertain. The CDR3 contains 14 residues. V was pared by 1 base and J by 3 bases, with 7 bases between. Germline CDR1 MNHNS, CDR2 SASEGT.

The chain is built from TRBV5-6 and TRBJ2-7; no definite D call. This CDR3 has 16 residues. Trimming took 2 bases from V and 1 from J, leaving 16 bases between them. From germline, CDR1 is SGHDT and CDR2 YYEEEE. CDR3 in DNA: TGTGCCAGCAGCTTTAGGTGGGCGGAGATATCCTACGAGCAGTACGTC. Its protein is CASSFRWAEISYEQYV.

This chain links TRBV5-6 with TRBJ2-3; 15 bases align to TRBD2. The CDR3 is 19 residues long. V shed 1 base and J 5 bases; nucleotides not matched to a gene: 11. In germline, CDR1 is SGHDT, CDR2 YYEEEE. CDR3 in DNA: TGTGCCAGCAGCTTGTTTTGGACTAGCGGGGGGGCGGTGTTAGATACGCAGTATTTT. Amino acids: CASSLFWTSGGAVLDTQYF. Together with reference TRBV5-6 and TRBJ2-3, the CDR3 gives the full variable domain: DAGVTQSPTHLIKTRGQQVTLRCSPKSGHDTVSWYQQALGQGPQFIFQYYEEEERQRGNFPDRFSGHQFPNYSSELNVNALLLGDSALYLCASSLFWTSGGAVLDTQYFGPGTRLTVL.

The chain joins TRBV9 to TRBJ2-2; 13 bases are a match to TRBD2. V lost 4 bases and J lost 5; bases outside the gene matches: 8. This CDR3 spans 17 amino acids. From germline, CDR1 is SGDLS and CDR2 YYNGEE. CDR3 region: CASSIGLAGAMTGELFF. The CDR3 DNA is TGTGCCAGCAGCATCGGACTAGCGGGGGCCATGACCGGGGAGCTGTTTTTT. The entire variable domain, with the rest obtained from reference TRBV9 and TRBJ2-2, is as follows: DSGVTQTPKHLITATGQRVTLRCSPRSGDLSVYWYQQSLDQGLQFLIQYYNGEERAKGNILERFSAQQFPDLHSELNLSSLELGDSALYFCASSIGLAGAMTGELFFGEGSRLTVL.

The CDR3 protein is CASSSTGDRSPLHF. The CDR3 DNA sequence: TGTGCCAGCTCATCGACAGGGGATCGGTCACCCCTCCACTTT. The chain recombines TRBV18 with TRBJ1-6, with 8 bases lining up with TRBD1. Looked up from germline, CDR1 is KGHSH and CDR2 is LQKENI. V shed 5 bases and J 10 bases; nucleotides not matched to a gene: 7. The CDR3 contains 14 residues.

The rearrangement uses TRBV4-1 and TRBJ1-3; D gene uncertain. Between the trimmed V and J ends, which lost 0 bases and 5 bases, there was a span of 5 bases. The length of the CDR3 is 13 residues. Germline V gene sequence: CDR1 MGHRA, CDR2 YSYEKL. CDR3 DNA: TGCGCCAGCAGCCAAGAGGGCAGAAACACCATATATTTT. It encodes CASSQEGRNTIYF.

The gene calls are TRBV20-1 and TRBJ2-2; tentative D call: TRBD1 (5 bases). The CDR3 spans 14 residues. V lost 3 bases, J lost 4 bases, and 12 bases lay in between. The germline gives CDR1 DFQATT, CDR2 SNEGSKA (reference sequence). The CDR3 DNA reads as TGCAGTGCTAGTATGGGGCGTAGCACCGGGGAGCTGTTTTTT. Its translation is CSASMGRSTGELFF.